These 20 T cell receptor beta chains originate from one sample sequenced in a study of cytomegalovirus exposure and HLA in healthy donors. Primers: 60 Vbeta forward and 13 Jbeta reverse. Some clones are missing from TCRdb's copy, which holds only in-frame ones; the method was immunoSEQ multiplex PCR. The sample has some 100,000 clones, around 79% seen once. The sequenced material came from PBMCs. The receptors here all came from a male donor in good health and CMV-seropositive.

The sample holds one count of this clone. This rearrangement joins TRBV29-1 to TRBJ2-3, with D maybe TRBD1 (5 bases). V lost 8 bases to trimming and J lost 5 bases, with 20 bases between them. This CDR3 spans 14 amino acids. Germline V gives CDR1 SQVTM, CDR2 ANQGSEA. Written as DNA, the CDR3 is TGCAGCACGATGACAGCTGTCATCGTAGATACGCAGTATTTT. Translating gives CSTMTAVIVDTQYF.

The chain is built from TRBV7-9 and TRBJ1-2; D gene unclear. This CDR3 spans 13 amino acids. V gave up 2 bases and J gave up 6 bases, with 10 bases separating them. Germline V gene data show CDR1 as SEHNR and CDR2 as FQNEAQ (reference sequence). Here the CDR3 reads CASSLTPYDGYTF. CDR3 nucleotides: TGTGCCAGCAGCTTAACTCCATATGATGGCTACACCTTC.

This clone was found a few times. The rearrangement links TRBV6-6 to TRBJ1-1, with D unclear. This CDR3 spans 13 amino acids. CDR1 is MNHNY and CDR2 is SVGAGI in the germline V gene (reference sequence). The V end lost 8 bases, the J end lost 1 base, and 11 bases lay between the germline ends. The chain's CDR3 is CASGPQTNTEAFF. The CDR3 bases are TGTGCCAGCGGGCCACAGACGAACACTGAAGCTTTCTTT.

This rearrangement joins TRBV19 to TRBJ1-6; tentatively, D is TRBD1 (6 bases). The germline gives CDR1 LNHDA, CDR2 SQIVND (reference sequence). The CDR3 spans 17 residues. Trimming took off 1 base at V and 7 bases at J, with 17 bases between the two ends. The CDR3 DNA follows: TGTGCCAGTAGTATAGTAGCAGGGGCAGGCCCCAATTCACCCCTCCACTTT. Amino acids: CASSIVAGAGPNSPLHF.

The chain uses TRBV9 and TRBJ2-3; D perhaps matches TRBD2 (5 bases). The V end lost 0 bases, the J end lost 3 bases, and 5 bases lay between the germline ends. CDR1 and CDR2 (germline): SGDLS, YYNGEE. This CDR3 region has 13 residues. The CDR3 protein is CASSVGGTDTQYF. Written as DNA, the CDR3 is TGTGCCAGCAGCGTAGGCGGGACAGATACGCAGTATTTT.

The CDR3 region has the DNA TGTGCCAGCATTCCCCGGGACAGGCCATGCGAGCAGTACTTC. Translation gives CASIPRDRPCEQYF. The rearrangement joins TRBV27 to TRBJ2-7, with 8 nucleotides matching TRBD1. Germline CDR1 reads MNHEY; CDR2 reads SMNVEV (reference sequence). V was clipped by 7 bases and J by 6 bases; unmatched bases: 11. The CDR3 length is 14 residues.

The chain combines TRBV10-3 with TRBJ1-4; TRBD1 agrees at 7 bases. This CDR3 is built from 17 residues. J lost 8 bases, V lost 0 bases, and 12 bases had no gene match. Germline lookup yields CDR1 ENHRY and CDR2 SYGVKD. The CDR3 DNA sequence: TGTGCCATCAGTGAGTCGAGTGCTGGGACAGATTCGGAAAAACTGTTTTTT. It encodes CAISESSAGTDSEKLFF.

The J gene is TRBJ1-1, the V gene TRBV7-8, with D possibly being TRBD1 (5 bases). The CDR3 is made up of 15 amino acids. Trimming took 5 bases from V and 5 from J, leaving 18 bases between them. CDR1 SGHVS and CDR2 FQNEAQ come from the germline V gene. The CDR3 spells CASSPRGGLPTEAFF. The CDR3 DNA reads TGTGCCAGCAGCCCCCGGGGGGGACTGCCAACTGAAGCTTTCTTT.

This clone was detected a few times. The chain joins TRBV30 to TRBJ2-1, with D possibly TRBD1 on 5 matching bases. This CDR3 has 12 amino acids. With 2 bases removed from V and 9 bases from J, the gap between germline ends came to 11 bases. Germline CDR1 is GTSNPN and CDR2 is SVGIG (reference sequence). In DNA, the CDR3 is TGTGCCTGGAGTTTGCAGGGTACTGAGCAGTTCTTC. Amino acid sequence: CAWSLQGTEQFF.

The genes are TRBV27 and TRBJ2-7; 8 bases align to TRBD1. The trim removed 5 bases at V and 5 bases at J, leaving 8 bases unmatched. This CDR3 is 14 amino acids long. The germline CDR1 and CDR2 sequences are MNHEY and SMNVEV (reference sequence). CDR3: CASSPRDRHHEQYF. CDR3 DNA: TGTGCCAGCAGTCCCCGGGACAGGCACCACGAGCAGTACTTC.

The chain employs TRBV18 and TRBJ2-3; D may be TRBD2 (6 bases). The V end lost 3 bases, the J end lost 0 bases, and 7 bases lay between the germline ends. Germline values: CDR1 KGHSH, CDR2 LQKENI. The CDR3 is 14 amino acids. The CDR3 loop reads CASSPGTSTDTQYF. The CDR3 region has the DNA TGTGCCAGCTCACCCGGGACTAGCACAGATACGCAGTATTTT.

This sequence joins TRBV5-3 and TRBJ2-2; D unclear. TRBV5-3 is an ORF, with its function uncertain. This CDR3 has 16 amino acids. With 0 bases removed from V and 0 bases from J, the gap between germline ends came to 9 bases. CDR3 sequence reads: CARSLVEQTNTGELFF. The DNA for the CDR3 is TGTGCCAGAAGCTTGGTTGAACAAACGAACACCGGGGAGCTGTTTTTT.

J is TRBJ1-2 and V is TRBV29-1; D possibly corresponds to TRBD1 (5 bases). The V gene lost 6 bases and the J gene lost 0 bases, with 8 bases spanning the gap. CDR3 length equals 12 residues. Germline V gene data show CDR1 as SQVTM and CDR2 as ANQGSEA. CDR3 in amino acids: CSVDRANYGYTF. The CDR3 nucleotides are TGCAGCGTCGACAGAGCTAACTATGGCTACACCTTC.

This rearrangement joins TRBV9 to TRBJ2-1; no clear D gene. CDR1 and CDR2 from the germline V gene are SGDLS and YYNGEE. Trimming removed 5 bases from V and 2 bases from J, with 5 bases in between. The CDR3 sequence is 12 residues long. This chain's CDR3 is CASSFTYNEQFF. CDR3 DNA: TGTGCCAGCAGTTTTACCTACAATGAGCAGTTCTTC.

The chain combines TRBV4-1 with TRBJ1-1; D may be TRBD1 (5 bases). The V end lost 6 bases, the J end lost 1 base, and 12 bases lay between the germline ends. Germline values: CDR1 MGHRA, CDR2 YSYEKL. CDR3 size: 14 residues. The CDR3 loop is CASRQDLSNTEAFF. The CDR3, as DNA: TGCGCCAGCAGACAGGACCTATCGAACACTGAAGCTTTCTTT.

V usage is TRBV7-3 and J usage is TRBJ1-6; no clear D gene. Trimming took 5 bases from V and 7 from J, leaving 9 bases between them. The germline CDR1 and CDR2 sequences are SGHTA and FQGTGA. The CDR3 consists of 13 residues. The CDR3 coding sequence is TGTGCCAGCAGCCAATCGGGGAATTCACCCCTCCACTTT. Translated: CASSQSGNSPLHF.

The chain combines TRBV5-1 with TRBJ1-1; 11 bases are a match to TRBD1. CDR1 is SGHRS and CDR2 is YFSETQ in the germline V gene. Losses at the gene ends were 4 bases for V and 5 bases for J; bases not matched to a gene: 4. CDR3 length: 14 amino acids. The CDR3 here is CASSQGTGGTEAFF. DNA for the CDR3: TGCGCCAGCAGCCAGGGGACAGGGGGAACTGAAGCTTTCTTT.

V and J are TRBV30 and TRBJ2-2; 9 nucleotides match TRBD2. In germline, CDR1 is GTSNPN, CDR2 SVGIG (reference sequence). The CDR3 extends over 18 amino acids. The V gene end was trimmed by 0 bases and the J gene end by 7 bases; junction bases not matched to a gene: 15. In DNA, the CDR3 is TGTGCCTGGAGTGTCGGTCTAGCGGGGTCCCAGCGGGGCGGGGAGCTGTTTTTT. Translation: CAWSVGLAGSQRGGELFF.

This chain uses TRBV19 with TRBJ1-6, with D tentatively TRBD1 (5 bases). The germline CDR1 and CDR2 sequences are LNHDA and SQIVND (reference sequence). With 2 bases removed from V and 10 bases from J, the gap between germline ends came to 6 bases. This CDR3 comprises 12 residues. The CDR3 loop is CASSIWGSPLHF. The CDR3 DNA is TGTGCCAGTAGTATATGGGGCTCACCCCTCCACTTT.

This clone has a handful of counts. The chain joins TRBV10-3 to TRBJ1-6; no clear D. This CDR3 is built from 15 residues. V gave up 0 bases and J gave up 8 bases, with 11 bases separating them. The germline V gene has CDR1 ENHRY and CDR2 SYGVKD. CDR3 bases: TGTGCCATCAGTGAGTCGACTCCGAGGGATTCACCCCTCCACTTT. Amino acid sequence: CAISESTPRDSPLHF.